This TCR beta chain originates from a study of shared clonotypes between healthy human individuals. CDR3 length equals 13 residues. The V end was cut by 8 bases, the J end by 3 bases, with 14 bases between. Germline-derived CDR1 and CDR2 are SGHTA and FQGNSA. Sequencing was performed with immunoSEQ multiplex PCR; in TCRdb, only in-frame clones are kept and a portion is missing. Of roughly 1 million clones listed, approximately 80% were seen once; the top ten hold 0.5% to 0.6%. Sample: memory CD4+ T cells from PBMCs. As to subset: CD45RA-negative fraction. The TCR originated in a man aged 18 to 35 in good health. Some clones in this sample may be carry-over from other donors' samples. This sequence joins TRBV7-2 and TRBJ2-7; D is undetermined. The CDR3 sequence: CASLERSGYEQYF. The CDR3 nucleotides read TGTGCCAGCCTAGAAAGATCGGGCTACGAGCAGTACTTC.